This T cell receptor beta chain was identified during a study of control samples from healthy donors and cancer patients. Repertoires were generated with immunoSEQ multiplex PCR, while TCRdb's copy carries only in-frame clones and drops some. The repertoire has approximately 170,000 clones, 92% of them found once; the top ten carry roughly 0.7%. Trimming left V 0 bases short and J 11 bases short, with 10 bases between. The CDR3 has 11 amino acids. CDR1 is GTSNPN, CDR2 SVGIG, per germline (reference sequence). This clone showed up just once. This receptor was identified in a woman aged 30 to 39 in good health. Sequences were obtained from blood. The chain joins TRBV30 to TRBJ1-1; perhaps TRBD1 as D (6 bases). CDR3 nucleotide sequence: TGTGCCTGGAGTGTAAGGGACAAGGCTTTCTTT. Translated: CAWSVRDKAFF.